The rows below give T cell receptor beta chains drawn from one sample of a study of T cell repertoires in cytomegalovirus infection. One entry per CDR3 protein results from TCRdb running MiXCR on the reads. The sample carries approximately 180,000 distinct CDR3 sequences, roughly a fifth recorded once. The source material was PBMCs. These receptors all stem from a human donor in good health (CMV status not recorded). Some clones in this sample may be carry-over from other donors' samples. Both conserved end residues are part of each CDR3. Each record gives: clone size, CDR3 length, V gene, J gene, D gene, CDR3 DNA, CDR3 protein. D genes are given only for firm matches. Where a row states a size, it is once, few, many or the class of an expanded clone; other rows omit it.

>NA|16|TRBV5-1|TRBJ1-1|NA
TGCGCCAGCAGCCCGGGGTCAGGAGCCAGAGGCACTGAAGCTTTCTTT
CASSPGSGARGTEAFF
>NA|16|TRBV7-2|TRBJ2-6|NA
TGTGCCAGCAGCTTATTGGGGATCTCTGGTGCCAACGTCCTGACTTTC
CASSLLGISGANVLTF
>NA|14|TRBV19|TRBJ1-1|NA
TGTGCCAGTAGTATAGCGGTGGGGAGCACTGAAGCTTTCTTT
CASSIAVGSTEAFF
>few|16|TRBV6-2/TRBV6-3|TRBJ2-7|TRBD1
TGTGCCAGCAGTTACCTCGAGGACAGGTGGGGCTACGAGCAGTACTTC
CASSYLEDRWGYEQYF
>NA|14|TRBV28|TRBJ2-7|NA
TGTGCCAGCAGTTTCCCCGGGACTTTCTACGAGCAGTACTTC
CASSFPGTFYEQYF
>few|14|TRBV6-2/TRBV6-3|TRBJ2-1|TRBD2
TGTGCCAGCAGTTTACTAGCGGGAGACAATGAGCAGTTCTTC
CASSLLAGDNEQFF
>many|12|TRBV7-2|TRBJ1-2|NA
TGTGCCAGCAGCTCCGGGGCCTATGGCTACACCTTC
CASSSGAYGYTF
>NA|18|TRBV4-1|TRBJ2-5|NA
TGCGCCAGCAGCCAGCAGGTGGGCGCCACCGAAAAAAAAGAGACCCAGTACTTC
CASSQQVGATEKKETQYF
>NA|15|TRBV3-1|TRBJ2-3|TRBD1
TGTGCCAGCAGCCAATGGGACAGGGGGGCAGATACGCAGTATTTT
CASSQWDRGADTQYF
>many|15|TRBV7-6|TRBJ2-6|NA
TGTGCCAGCAGCTTAGCGTTCTCTGGGGCCAACGTCCTGACTTTC
CASSLAFSGANVLTF
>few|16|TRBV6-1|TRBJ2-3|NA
TGTGCCAGCAGTGAACGTGTGAGTGCTAGCACAGATACGCAGTATTTT
CASSERVSASTDTQYF
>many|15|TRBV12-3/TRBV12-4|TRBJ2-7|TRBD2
TGTGCCAGCAGTTCAAAATCTAGCGGGGGAGTCAAGCAGTACTTC
CASSSKSSGGVKQYF
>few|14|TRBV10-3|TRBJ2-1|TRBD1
TGTGCCGCCCAGCAGGACAGGGGGTTGAATGAGCAGTTCTTC
CAAQQDRGLNEQFF
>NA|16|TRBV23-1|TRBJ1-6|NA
TGCGCCAGTTCTTATCTCTTCTGGGGGTTCAAGTCACCCCTCCACTTT
CASSYLFWGFKSPLHF
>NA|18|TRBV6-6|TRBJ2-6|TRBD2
TGTGCCAGCAGTTGGGATGGTAGCGGGAGAGCTGGGGCCAACGTCCTGACTTTC
CASSWDGSGRAGANVLTF
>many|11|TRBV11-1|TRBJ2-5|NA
TGTGCCAGCAGCAACCAAGAGACCCAGTACTTC
CASSNQETQYF
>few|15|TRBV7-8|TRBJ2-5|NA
TGTGCCAGCAGCTCCCCCGCGGGGACCGAAGAGACCCAGTACTTC
CASSSPAGTEETQYF
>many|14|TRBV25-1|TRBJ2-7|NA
TGTGCCAGCAGTGGCCCGGGACAAATCTACGAGCAGTACTTC
CASSGPGQIYEQYF
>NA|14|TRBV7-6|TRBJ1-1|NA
TGTGCCAGCGGCAGACAGCCTGAGGACACTGAAGCTTTCTTT
CASGRQPEDTEAFF
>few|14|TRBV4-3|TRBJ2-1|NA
TGCGCCAGCAGCCAAGATAGGGGGACTAAGGAGCAGTTCTTC
CASSQDRGTKEQFF
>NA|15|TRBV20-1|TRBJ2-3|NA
TGCAGTGCTAGAGATCATTTCGCTAGCACAGATACGCAGTATTTT
CSARDHFASTDTQYF
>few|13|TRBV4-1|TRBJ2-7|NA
TGCGCCAGCAGCCATCCCCAGGGGCACGAGCAGTACTTC
CASSHPQGHEQYF
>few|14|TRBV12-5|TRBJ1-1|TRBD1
TGTGCTAGTGTTCTGGACAGGCCGAACACTGAAGCTTTCTTT
CASVLDRPNTEAFF
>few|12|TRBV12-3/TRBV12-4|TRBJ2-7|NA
TGTGCCAGCAGTTTATTTGACTACGAGCAGTACTTC
CASSLFDYEQYF
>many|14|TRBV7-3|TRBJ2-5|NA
TGTGCCAGCAGCTTAATGGGGCCGGGGGAGACCCAGTACTTC
CASSLMGPGETQYF
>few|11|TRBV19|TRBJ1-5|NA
TGTGCCAGTAGTATTGGGACGATCCAGCATTTT
CASSIGTIQHF
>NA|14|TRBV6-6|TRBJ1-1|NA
TGTGGCAGCAGTTACACAGGGATTATCACTGAAGCTTTCTTT
CGSSYTGIITEAFF
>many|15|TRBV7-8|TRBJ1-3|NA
TGTGCCAGCAGCATAACAGGGCTCTCTGGAAACACCATATATTTT
CASSITGLSGNTIYF
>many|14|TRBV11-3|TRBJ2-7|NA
TGTGCCAGCAGACCCGGTGAGGCCACCTACGAGCAGTACTTC
CASRPGEATYEQYF
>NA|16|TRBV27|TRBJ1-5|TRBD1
TGTGCCAGCAGTTTAAGGTTCGGGACAGGGCATCAGCCCCAGCATTTT
CASSLRFGTGHQPQHF
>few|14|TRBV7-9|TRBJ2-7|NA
TGTGCCAGCAGCTTAGTTCCTGGACCCTACGAGCAGTACTTC
CASSLVPGPYEQYF
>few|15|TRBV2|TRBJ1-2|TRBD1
TGTGCCAGCAGCCGGGACAGTGTAAACCTCTATGGCTACACCTTC
CASSRDSVNLYGYTF
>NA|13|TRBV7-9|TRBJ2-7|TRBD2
TGTGCCAGCAATCCAACGAGGGAGGGCGAGCAGTACTTC
CASNPTREGEQYF
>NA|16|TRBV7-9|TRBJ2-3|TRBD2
TGTGCCAGCAGCTTAGATACGACTAGCGACAGAGATACGCAGTATTTT
CASSLDTTSDRDTQYF
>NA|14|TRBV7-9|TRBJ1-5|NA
TGTGCCAGCAGCTTTGACAGTGGTTCTCAGCCCCAGCATTTT
CASSFDSGSQPQHF
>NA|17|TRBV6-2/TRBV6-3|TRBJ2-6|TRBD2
TGTGCCAGCAGCCCCGGGACTAGCCATGATGGGGCCAACGTCCTGACTTTC
CASSPGTSHDGANVLTF
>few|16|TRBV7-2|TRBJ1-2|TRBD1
TGTGCCAGCAGCTTAGCCTCAACAGGGGGTGTCTATGGCTACACCTTC
CASSLASTGGVYGYTF
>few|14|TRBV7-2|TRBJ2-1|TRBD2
TGTGCCAGCAGCTTAGGGCTAGCGGGGCATGAGCAGTTCTTC
CASSLGLAGHEQFF
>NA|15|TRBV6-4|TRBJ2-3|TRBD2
TGTGCCAGCAGTGTTAAGGGAGCGGGAACAGATACGCAGTATTTT
CASSVKGAGTDTQYF
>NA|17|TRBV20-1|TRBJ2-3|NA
TGCAGTGCCGAGGGGTCCGTTTTAGCTAGCCCGACAGATACGCAGTATTTT
CSAEGSVLASPTDTQYF
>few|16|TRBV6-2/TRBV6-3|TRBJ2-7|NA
TGTGCCAGCAGGCTCCGAGGGACGTCGACCCCCTACGAGCAGTACTTC
CASRLRGTSTPYEQYF
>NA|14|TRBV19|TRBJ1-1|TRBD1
TGTGCCAGTAGAACGACAGGGGTGAACACTGAAGCTTTCTTT
CASRTTGVNTEAFF